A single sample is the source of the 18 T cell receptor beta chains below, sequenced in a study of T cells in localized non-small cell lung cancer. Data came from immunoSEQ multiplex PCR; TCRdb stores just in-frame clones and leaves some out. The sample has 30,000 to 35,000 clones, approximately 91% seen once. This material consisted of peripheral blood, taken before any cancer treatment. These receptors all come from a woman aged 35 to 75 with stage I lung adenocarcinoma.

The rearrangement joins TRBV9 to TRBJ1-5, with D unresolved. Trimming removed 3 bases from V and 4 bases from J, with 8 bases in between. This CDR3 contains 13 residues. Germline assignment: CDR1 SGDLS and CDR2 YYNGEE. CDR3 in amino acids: CASSGEENQPQHF. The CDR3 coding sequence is TGTGCCAGCAGCGGGGAGGAGAATCAGCCCCAGCATTTT.

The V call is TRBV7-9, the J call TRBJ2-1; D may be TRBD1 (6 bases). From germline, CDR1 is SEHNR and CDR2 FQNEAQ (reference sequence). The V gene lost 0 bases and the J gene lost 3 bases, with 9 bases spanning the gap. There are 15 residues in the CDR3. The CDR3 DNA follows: TGTGCCAGCAGCTTAGCACAGGGCTTCTACAATGAGCAGTTCTTC. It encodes CASSLAQGFYNEQFF.

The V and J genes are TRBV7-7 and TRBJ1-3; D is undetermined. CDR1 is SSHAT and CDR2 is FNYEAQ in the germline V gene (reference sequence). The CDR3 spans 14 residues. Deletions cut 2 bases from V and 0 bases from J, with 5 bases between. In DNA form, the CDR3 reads TGTGCCAGCAGCTTATTTGGCTCTGGAAACACCATATATTTT. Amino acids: CASSLFGSGNTIYF.

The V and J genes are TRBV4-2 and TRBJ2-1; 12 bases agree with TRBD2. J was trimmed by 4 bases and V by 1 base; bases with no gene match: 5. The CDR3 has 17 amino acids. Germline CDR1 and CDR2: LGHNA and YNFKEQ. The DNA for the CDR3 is TGTGCCAGCAGCCAAGCTCTAGCGGGGGGGGCATACAATGAGCAGTTCTTC. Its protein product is CASSQALAGGAYNEQFF.

This CDR3 is CASSLDGGGQETQYF. Here the CDR3 DNA reads TGTGCCAGCAGCTTGGATGGCGGGGGGCAAGAGACCCAGTACTTC. The chain has TRBV5-4 and TRBJ2-5; 8 bases agree with TRBD2. V lost 0 bases to trimming and J lost 2 bases; unmatched junction nucleotides: 3. Germline CDR1 and CDR2: SGHNT and YYREEE (reference sequence). This CDR3 comprises 15 residues.

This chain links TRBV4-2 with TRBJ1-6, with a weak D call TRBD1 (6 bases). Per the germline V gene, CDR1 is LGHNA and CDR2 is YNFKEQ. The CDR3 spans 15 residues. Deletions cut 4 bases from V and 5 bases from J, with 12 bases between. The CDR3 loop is CASSPRDTNNSPLHF. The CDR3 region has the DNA TGTGCCAGCAGCCCCCGGGACACCAATAATTCACCCCTCCACTTT.

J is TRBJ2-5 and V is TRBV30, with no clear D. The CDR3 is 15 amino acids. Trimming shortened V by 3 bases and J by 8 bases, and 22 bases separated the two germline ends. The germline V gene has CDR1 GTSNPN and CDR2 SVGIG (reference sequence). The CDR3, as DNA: TGTGCCTGGAGCCATCAGTCAGGAGCGATGGCTACCCAGTACTTC. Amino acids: CAWSHQSGAMATQYF. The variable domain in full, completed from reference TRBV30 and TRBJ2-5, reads SQTIHQWPATLVQPVGSPLSLECTVEGTSNPNLYWYRQAAGRGLQLLFYSVGIGQISSEVPQNLSASRPQDRQFILSSKKLLLSDSGFYLCAWSHQSGAMATQYFGPGTRLLVL.

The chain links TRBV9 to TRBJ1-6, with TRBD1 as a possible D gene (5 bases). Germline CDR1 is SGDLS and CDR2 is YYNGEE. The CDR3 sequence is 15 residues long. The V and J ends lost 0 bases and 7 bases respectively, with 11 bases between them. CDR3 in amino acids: CASSVVGVGNSPLHF. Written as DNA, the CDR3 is TGTGCCAGCAGCGTAGTAGGGGTCGGAAATTCACCCCTCCACTTT.

CDR3 residues: CATTRRSGPSGANVLTF. The CDR3 DNA follows: TGTGCCACCACCCGCAGGAGTGGGCCATCTGGGGCCAACGTCCTGACTTTC. This chain joins TRBV15 and TRBJ2-6; D unresolved. CDR1 and CDR2 (germline): LNHNV, YYDKDF (reference sequence). The CDR3 sequence is 17 residues long. V lost 7 bases and J lost 1, with 17 bases in between.

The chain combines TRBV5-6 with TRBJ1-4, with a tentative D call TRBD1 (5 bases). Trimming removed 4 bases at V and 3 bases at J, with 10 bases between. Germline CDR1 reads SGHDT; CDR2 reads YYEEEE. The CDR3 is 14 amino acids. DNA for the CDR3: TGTGCCAGCAGCCAGGGACCGGCTAATGAAAAACTGTTTTTT. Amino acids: CASSQGPANEKLFF.

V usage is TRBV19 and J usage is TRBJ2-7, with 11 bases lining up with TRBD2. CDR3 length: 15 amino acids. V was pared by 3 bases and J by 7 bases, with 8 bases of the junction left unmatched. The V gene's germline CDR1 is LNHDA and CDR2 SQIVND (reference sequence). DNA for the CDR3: TGTGCCAGTAGTATCACCGGGACTAGCGGTTTGGAGCAGTACTTC. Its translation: CASSITGTSGLEQYF.

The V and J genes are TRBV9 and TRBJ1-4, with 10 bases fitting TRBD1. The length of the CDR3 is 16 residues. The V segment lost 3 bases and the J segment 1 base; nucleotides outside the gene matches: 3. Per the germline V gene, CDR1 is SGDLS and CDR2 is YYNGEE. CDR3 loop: CASSAGTGETNEKLFF. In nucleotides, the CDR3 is TGTGCCAGCAGCGCCGGGACAGGGGAAACTAATGAAAAACTGTTTTTT.

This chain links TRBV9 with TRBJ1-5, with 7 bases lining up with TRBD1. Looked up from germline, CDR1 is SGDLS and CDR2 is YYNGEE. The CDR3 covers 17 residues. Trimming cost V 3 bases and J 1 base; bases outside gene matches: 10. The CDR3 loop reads CASSGRTGEGSNQPQHF. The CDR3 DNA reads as TGTGCCAGCAGCGGGCGAACAGGGGAAGGGAGCAATCAGCCCCAGCATTTT.

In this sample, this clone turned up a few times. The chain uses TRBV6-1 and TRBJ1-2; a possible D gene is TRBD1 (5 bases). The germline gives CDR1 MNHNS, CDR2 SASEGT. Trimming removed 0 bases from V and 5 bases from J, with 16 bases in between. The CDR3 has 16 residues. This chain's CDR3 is CASSEAHRDRPYGYTF. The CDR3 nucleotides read TGTGCCAGCAGTGAAGCGCACCGGGACCGACCGTATGGCTACACCTTC.

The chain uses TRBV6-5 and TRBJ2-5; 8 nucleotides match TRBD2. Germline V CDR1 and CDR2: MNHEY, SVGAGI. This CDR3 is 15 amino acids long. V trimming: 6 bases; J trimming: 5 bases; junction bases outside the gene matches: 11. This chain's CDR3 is CASSPGGGFGETQYF. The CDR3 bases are TGTGCCAGCAGCCCCGGGGGGGGCTTCGGGGAGACCCAGTACTTC.

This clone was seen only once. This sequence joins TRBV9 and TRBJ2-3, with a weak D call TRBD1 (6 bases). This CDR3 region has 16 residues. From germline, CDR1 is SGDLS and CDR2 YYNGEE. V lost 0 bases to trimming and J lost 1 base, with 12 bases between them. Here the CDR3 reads CASSVAQGLGTDTQYF. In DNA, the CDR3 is TGTGCCAGCAGCGTAGCTCAGGGGTTGGGCACAGATACGCAGTATTTT. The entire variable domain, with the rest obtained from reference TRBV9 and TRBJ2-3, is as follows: DSGVTQTPKHLITATGQRVTLRCSPRSGDLSVYWYQQSLDQGLQFLIQYYNGEERAKGNILERFSAQQFPDLHSELNLSSLELGDSALYFCASSVAQGLGTDTQYFGPGTRLTVL.

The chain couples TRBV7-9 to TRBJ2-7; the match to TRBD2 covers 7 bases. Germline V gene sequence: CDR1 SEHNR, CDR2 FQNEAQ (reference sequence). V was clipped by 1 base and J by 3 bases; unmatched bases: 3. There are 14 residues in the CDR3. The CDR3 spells CASSLESGGYEQYF. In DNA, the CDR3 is TGTGCCAGCAGCTTAGAGTCGGGGGGCTACGAGCAGTACTTC.

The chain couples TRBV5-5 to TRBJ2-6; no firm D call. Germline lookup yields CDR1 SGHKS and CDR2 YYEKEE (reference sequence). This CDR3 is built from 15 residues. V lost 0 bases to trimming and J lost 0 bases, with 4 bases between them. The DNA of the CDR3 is TGTGCCAGCAGCTTGGTAAGCTCTGGGGCCAACGTCCTGACTTTC. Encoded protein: CASSLVSSGANVLTF.